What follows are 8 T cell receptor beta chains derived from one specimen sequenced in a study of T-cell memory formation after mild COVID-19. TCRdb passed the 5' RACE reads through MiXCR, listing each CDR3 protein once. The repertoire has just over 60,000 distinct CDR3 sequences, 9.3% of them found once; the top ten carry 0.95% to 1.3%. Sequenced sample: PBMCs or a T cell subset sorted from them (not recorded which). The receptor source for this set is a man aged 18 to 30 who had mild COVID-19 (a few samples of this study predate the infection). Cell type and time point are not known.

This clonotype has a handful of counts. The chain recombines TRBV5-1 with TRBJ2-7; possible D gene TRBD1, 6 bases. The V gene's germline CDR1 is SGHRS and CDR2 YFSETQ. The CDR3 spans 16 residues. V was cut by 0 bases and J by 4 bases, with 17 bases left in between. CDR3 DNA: TGCGCCAGCAGCTTGGCCTATCCGGGACATGCTTACGAGCAGTACGTC. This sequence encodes CASSLAYPGHAYEQYV.

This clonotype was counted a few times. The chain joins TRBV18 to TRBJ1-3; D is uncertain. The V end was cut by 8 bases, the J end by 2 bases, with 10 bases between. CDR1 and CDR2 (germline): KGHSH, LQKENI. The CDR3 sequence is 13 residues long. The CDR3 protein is CASAAVTGNTIYF. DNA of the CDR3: TGTGCCAGCGCAGCGGTCACTGGAAACACCATATATTTT. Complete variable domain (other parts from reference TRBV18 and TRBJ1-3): NAGVMQNPRHLVRRRGQEARLRCSPMKGHSHVYWYRQLPEEGLKFMVYLQKENIIDESGMPKERFSAEFPKEGPSILRIQQVVRGDSAAYFCASAAVTGNTIYFGEGSWLTVV.

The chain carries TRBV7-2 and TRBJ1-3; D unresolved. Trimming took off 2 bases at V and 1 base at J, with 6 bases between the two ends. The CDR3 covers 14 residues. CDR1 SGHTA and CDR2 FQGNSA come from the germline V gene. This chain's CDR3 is CASSLSPSGNTIYF. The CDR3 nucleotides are TGTGCCAGCAGCTTAAGTCCGTCTGGAAACACCATATATTTT.

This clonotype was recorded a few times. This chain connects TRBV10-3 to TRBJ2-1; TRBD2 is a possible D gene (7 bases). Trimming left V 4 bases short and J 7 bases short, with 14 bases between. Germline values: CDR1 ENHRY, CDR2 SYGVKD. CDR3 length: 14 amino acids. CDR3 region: CAISVLGGRNEQFF. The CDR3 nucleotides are TGTGCCATCAGTGTGTTGGGGGGGCGAAATGAGCAGTTCTTC.

CDR3 in DNA: TGTGCCAGCAGCCCAGACAGGGGGACAGATACGCAGTATTTT. Translated: CASSPDRGTDTQYF. The rearrangement uses TRBV12-3 or TRBV12-4 and TRBJ2-3, with 9 bases aligning to TRBD1. The CDR3 length is 14 residues. Losses at the gene ends were 6 bases for V and 3 bases for J; bases not matched to a gene: 4.

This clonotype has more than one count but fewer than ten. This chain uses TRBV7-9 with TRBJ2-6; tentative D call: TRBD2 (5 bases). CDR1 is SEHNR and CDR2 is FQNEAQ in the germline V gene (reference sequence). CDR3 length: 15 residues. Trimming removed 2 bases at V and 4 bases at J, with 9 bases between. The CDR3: CASSLRTGGANVLTF. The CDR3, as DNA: TGTGCCAGCAGCTTACGAACGGGAGGGGCCAACGTCCTGACTTTC.

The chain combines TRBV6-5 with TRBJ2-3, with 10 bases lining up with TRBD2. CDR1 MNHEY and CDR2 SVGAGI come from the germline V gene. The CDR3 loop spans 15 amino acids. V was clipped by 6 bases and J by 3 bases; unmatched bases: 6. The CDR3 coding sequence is TGTGCCAGCAGACCACCGGGACTAGCGACAGATACGCAGTATTTT. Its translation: CASRPPGLATDTQYF.

In DNA form, the CDR3 reads TGTGCCAGCAGGGGATCGTTAGCCAAAAACATTCAGTACTTC. Its translation is CASRGSLAKNIQYF. The rearrangement uses TRBV27 and TRBJ2-4; D is undetermined. The CDR3 totals 14 residues. The V end was cut by 6 bases, the J end by 0 bases, with 9 bases between. CDR1 is MNHEY and CDR2 is SMNVEV in the germline V gene (reference sequence).